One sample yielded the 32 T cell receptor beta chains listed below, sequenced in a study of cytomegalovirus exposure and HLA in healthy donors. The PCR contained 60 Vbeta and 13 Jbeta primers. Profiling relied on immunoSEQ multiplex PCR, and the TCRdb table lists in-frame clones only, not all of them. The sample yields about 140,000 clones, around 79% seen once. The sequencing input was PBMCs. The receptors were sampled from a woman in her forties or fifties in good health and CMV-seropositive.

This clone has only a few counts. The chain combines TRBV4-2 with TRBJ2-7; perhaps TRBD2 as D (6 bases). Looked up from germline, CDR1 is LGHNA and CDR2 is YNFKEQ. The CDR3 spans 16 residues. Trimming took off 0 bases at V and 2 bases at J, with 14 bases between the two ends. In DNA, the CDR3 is TGTGCCAGCAGCCAAGATACGGGGGTAGGAACCTACGAGCAGTACTTC. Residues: CASSQDTGVGTYEQYF.

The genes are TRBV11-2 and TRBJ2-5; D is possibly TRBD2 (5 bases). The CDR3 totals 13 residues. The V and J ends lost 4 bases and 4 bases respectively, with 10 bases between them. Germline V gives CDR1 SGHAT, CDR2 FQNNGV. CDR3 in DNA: TGTGCCAGCAGCTACGGGAACACAGAGACCCAGTACTTC. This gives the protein CASSYGNTETQYF.

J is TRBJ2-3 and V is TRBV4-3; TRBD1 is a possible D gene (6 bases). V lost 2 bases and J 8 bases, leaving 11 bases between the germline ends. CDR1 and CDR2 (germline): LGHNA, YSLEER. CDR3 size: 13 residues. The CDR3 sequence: CASSQNRESTQYF. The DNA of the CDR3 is TGCGCCAGCAGCCAAAACAGGGAGTCTACGCAGTATTTT.

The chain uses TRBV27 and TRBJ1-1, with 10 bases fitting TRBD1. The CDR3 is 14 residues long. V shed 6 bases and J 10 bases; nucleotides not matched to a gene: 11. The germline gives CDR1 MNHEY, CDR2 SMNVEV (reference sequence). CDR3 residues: CASSTTGGPSSAFF. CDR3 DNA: TGTGCCAGCAGCACGACAGGGGGCCCGTCGTCAGCTTTCTTT.

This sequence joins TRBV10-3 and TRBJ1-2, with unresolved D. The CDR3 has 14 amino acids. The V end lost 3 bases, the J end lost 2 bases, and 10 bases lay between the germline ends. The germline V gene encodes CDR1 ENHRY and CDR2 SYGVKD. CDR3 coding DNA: TGTGCCATCAGTGACCCCACTATGAACTATGGCTACACCTTC. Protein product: CAISDPTMNYGYTF.

The CDR3 DNA is TGCGCCAGCAGCGTACTGCTAGCGGGGGGGGCCGATACGCAGTATTTT. Its translation is CASSVLLAGGADTQYF. The rearrangement uses TRBV5-1 and TRBJ2-3, with TRBD2 identical over 12 bases. The CDR3 contains 16 residues. The J segment lost 6 bases and the V segment lost 4 bases, leaving 9 bases of the junction unmatched. Germline assignment: CDR1 SGHRS and CDR2 YFSETQ.

CDR3 in amino acids: CASSPRVAEPYEQYF. CDR3 nucleotides: TGTGCCAGCAGCCCGCGGGTAGCAGAACCCTACGAGCAGTACTTC. The chain links TRBV5-5 to TRBJ2-7; maybe TRBD2 (5 bases). Germline CDR1 and CDR2: SGHKS and YYEKEE (reference sequence). The CDR3 has 15 amino acids. The ends were cut back, 4 bases at V and 2 bases at J, with 16 bases in the middle. Full variable domain (remainder filled in from reference TRBV5-5 and TRBJ2-7): DAGVTQSPTHLIKTRGQQVTLRCSPISGHKSVSWYQQVLGQGPQFIFQYYEKEERGRGNFPDRFSARQFPNYSSELNVNALLLGDSALYLCASSPRVAEPYEQYFGPGTRLTVT.

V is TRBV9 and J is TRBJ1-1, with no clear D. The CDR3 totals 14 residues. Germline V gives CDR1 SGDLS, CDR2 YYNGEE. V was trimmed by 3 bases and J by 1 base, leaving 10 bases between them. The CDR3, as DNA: TGTGCCAGCAGCGGTTCCACCGGGAACACTGAAGCTTTCTTT. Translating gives CASSGSTGNTEAFF.

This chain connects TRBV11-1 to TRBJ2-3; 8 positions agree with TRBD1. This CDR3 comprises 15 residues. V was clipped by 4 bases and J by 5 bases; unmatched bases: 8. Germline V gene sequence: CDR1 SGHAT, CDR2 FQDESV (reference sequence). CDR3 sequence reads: CASSSGQGAVDTQYF. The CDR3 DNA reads TGTGCCAGCAGCTCGGGGCAGGGGGCGGTAGATACGCAGTATTTT.

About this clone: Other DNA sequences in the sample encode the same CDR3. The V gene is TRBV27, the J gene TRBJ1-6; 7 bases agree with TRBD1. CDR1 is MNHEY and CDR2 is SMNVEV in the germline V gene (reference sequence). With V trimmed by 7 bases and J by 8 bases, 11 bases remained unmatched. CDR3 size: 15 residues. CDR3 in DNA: TGTGCCAGCACTTCCCCCAGGGACAGCTATTCACCCCTCCACTTT. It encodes CASTSPRDSYSPLHF.

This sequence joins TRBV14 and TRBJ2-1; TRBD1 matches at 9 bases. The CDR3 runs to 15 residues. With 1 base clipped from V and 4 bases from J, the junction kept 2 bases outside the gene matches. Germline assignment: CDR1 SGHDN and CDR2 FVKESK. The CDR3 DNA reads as TGTGCCAGCAGCCAAGTAGACAGGGGGTACAATGAGCAGTTCTTC. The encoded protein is CASSQVDRGYNEQFF.

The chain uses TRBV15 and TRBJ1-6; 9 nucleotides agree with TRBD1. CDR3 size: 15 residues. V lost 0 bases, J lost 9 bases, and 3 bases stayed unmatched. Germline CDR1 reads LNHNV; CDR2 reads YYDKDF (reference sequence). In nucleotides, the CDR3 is TGTGCCACCAGCAGAGATCGGACAGGGGCTTCACCCCTCCACTTT. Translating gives CATSRDRTGASPLHF.

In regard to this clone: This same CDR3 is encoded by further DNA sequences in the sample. The CDR3, as DNA: TGTGCCAGCAGTGGGACAGATCAAGAGACCCAGTACTTC. The encoded protein is CASSGTDQETQYF. The gene calls are TRBV2 and TRBJ2-5, with TRBD1 as a possible D gene (6 bases). Trimming cost V 4 bases and J 2 bases, with 8 bases left between them. In germline, CDR1 is SNHLY, CDR2 FYNNEI. The CDR3 is 13 residues long.

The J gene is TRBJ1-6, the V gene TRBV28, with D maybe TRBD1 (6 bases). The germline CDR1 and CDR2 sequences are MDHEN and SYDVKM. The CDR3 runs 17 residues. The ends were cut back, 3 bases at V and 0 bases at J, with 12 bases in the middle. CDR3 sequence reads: CASSFYRESSYNSPLHF. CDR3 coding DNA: TGTGCCAGCAGTTTTTACAGGGAGAGCTCCTATAATTCACCCCTCCACTTT. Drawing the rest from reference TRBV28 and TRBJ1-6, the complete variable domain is DVKVTQSSRYLVKRTGEKVFLECVQDMDHENMFWYRQDPGLGLRLIYFSYDVKMKEKGDIPEGYSVSREKKERFSLILESASTNQTSMYLCASSFYRESSYNSPLHFGNGTRLTVT.

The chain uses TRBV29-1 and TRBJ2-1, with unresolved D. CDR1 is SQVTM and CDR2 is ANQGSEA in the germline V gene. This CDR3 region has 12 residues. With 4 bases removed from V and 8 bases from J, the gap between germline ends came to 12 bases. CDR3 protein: CSVAPRSDEQFF. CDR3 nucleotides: TGCAGCGTTGCCCCACGGAGCGATGAGCAGTTCTTC.

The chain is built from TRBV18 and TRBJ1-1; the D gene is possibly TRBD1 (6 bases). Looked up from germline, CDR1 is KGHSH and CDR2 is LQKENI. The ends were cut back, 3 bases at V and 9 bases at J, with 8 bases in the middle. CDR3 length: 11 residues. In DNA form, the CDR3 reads TGTGCCAGCTCACCCCGGGACAAAGCTTTCTTT. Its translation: CASSPRDKAFF.

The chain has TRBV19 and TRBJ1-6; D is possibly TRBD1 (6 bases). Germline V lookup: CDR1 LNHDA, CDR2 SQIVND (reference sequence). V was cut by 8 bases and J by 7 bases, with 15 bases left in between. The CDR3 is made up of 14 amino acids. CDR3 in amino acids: CASPTGPANSPLHF. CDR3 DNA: TGTGCCAGTCCTACAGGGCCCGCAAATTCACCCCTCCACTTT.

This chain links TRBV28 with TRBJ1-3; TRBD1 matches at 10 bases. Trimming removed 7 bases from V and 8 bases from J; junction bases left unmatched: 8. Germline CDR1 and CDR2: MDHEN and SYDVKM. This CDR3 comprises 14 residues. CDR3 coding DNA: TGTGCCAGCACCTATCGACAGGGGGCTGACACCATATATTTT. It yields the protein CASTYRQGADTIYF.

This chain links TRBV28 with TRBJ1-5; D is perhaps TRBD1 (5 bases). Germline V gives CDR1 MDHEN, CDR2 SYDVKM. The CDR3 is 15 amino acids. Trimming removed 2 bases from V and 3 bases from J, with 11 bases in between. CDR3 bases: TGTGCCAGCAGTTTACGGGGGGAGATCAATCAGCCCCAGCATTTT. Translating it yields CASSLRGEINQPQHF.

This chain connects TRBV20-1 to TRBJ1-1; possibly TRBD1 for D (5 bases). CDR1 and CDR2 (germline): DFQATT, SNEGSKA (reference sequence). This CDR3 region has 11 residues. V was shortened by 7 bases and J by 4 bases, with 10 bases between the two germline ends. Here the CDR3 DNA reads TGCAGTGGACAGATACTCACTGAAGCTTTCTTT. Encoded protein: CSGQILTEAFF.

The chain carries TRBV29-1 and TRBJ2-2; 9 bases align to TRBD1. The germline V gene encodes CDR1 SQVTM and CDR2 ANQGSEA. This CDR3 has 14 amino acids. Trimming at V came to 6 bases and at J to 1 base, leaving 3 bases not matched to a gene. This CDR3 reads CSVPGQGNTGELFF. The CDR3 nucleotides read TGCAGCGTACCGGGACAGGGGAACACCGGGGAGCTGTTTTTT.

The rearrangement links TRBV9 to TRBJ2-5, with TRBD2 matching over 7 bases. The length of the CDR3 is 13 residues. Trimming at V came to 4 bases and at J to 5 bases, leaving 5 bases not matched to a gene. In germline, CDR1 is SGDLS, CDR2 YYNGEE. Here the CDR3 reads CASSLRGVETQYF. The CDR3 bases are TGTGCCAGCAGCCTACGGGGGGTGGAGACCCAGTACTTC. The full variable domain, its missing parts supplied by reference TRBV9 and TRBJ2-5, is DSGVTQTPKHLITATGQRVTLRCSPRSGDLSVYWYQQSLDQGLQFLIQYYNGEERAKGNILERFSAQQFPDLHSELNLSSLELGDSALYFCASSLRGVETQYFGPGTRLLVL.

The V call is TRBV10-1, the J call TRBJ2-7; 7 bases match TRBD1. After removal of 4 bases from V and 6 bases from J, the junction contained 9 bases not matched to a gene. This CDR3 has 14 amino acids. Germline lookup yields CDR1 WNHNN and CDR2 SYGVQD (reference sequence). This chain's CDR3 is CASSGDRGAREQYF. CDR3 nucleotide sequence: TGCGCCAGCAGTGGGGACAGAGGGGCTCGCGAGCAGTACTTC.

CDR3 amino acids: CASSEMWKAAVGEAFF. The DNA for the CDR3 is TGTGCCAGCAGTGAAATGTGGAAGGCCGCGGTTGGTGAAGCTTTCTTT. J is TRBJ1-1 and V is TRBV6-1, with D unclear. The CDR3 contains 16 residues. Looked up from germline, CDR1 is MNHNS and CDR2 is SASEGT. Trimming stripped 2 bases from V and 7 bases from J, with 20 bases between.

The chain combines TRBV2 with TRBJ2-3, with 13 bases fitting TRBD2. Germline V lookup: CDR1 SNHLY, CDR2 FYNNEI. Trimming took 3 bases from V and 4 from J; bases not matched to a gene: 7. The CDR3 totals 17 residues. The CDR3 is CASSEGLAGWFPDTQYF. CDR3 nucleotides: TGTGCCAGCAGTGAGGGACTAGCGGGGTGGTTCCCAGATACGCAGTATTTT.

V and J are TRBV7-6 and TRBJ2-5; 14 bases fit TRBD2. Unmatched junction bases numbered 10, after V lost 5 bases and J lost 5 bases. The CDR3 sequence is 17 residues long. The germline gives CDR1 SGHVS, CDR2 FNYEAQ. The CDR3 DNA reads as TGTGCCAGCAGCAAGGGACTAGCGGGGGATGTCGGGGAGACCCAGTACTTC. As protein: CASSKGLAGDVGETQYF.

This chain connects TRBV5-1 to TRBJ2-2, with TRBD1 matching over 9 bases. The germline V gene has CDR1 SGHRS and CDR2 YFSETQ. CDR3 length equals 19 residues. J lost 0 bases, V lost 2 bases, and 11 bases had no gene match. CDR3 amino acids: CASSFNRDRVEANTGELFF. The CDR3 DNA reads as TGCGCCAGCAGCTTTAACCGGGACAGGGTAGAAGCGAACACCGGGGAGCTGTTTTTT.

The CDR3 sequence is CASSQESGGHYEQYF. Here the CDR3 DNA reads TGCGCCAGCAGCCAAGAGAGCGGGGGCCACTACGAGCAGTACTTC. The gene calls are TRBV4-3 and TRBJ2-7; 8 bases are a match to TRBD2. The CDR3 totals 15 residues. The V gene end was trimmed by 0 bases and the J gene end by 3 bases; junction bases not matched to a gene: 4. Germline V gene sequence: CDR1 LGHNA, CDR2 YSLEER.

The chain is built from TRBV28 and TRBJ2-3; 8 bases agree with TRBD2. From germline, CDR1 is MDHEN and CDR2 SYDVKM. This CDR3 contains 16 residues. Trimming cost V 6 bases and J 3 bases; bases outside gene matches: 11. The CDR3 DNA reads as TGTGCCAGCAGGACGCCGAAGGGCGGGAGGACAGATACGCAGTATTTT. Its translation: CASRTPKGGRTDTQYF.

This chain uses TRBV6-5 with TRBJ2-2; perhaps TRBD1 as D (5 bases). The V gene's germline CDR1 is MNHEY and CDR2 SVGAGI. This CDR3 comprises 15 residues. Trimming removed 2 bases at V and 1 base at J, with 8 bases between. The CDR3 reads CASSYKGLNTGELFF. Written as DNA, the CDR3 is TGTGCCAGCAGTTACAAGGGGCTGAACACCGGGGAGCTGTTTTTT.

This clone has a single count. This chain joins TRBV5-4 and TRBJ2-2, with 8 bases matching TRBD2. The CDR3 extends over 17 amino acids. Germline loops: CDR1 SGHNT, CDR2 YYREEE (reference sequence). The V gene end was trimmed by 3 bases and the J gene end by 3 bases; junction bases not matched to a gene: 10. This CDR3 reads CASSSTYRGGHTGELFF. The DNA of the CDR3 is TGTGCCAGCAGCTCTACCTACCGGGGGGGCCACACCGGGGAGCTGTTTTTT.

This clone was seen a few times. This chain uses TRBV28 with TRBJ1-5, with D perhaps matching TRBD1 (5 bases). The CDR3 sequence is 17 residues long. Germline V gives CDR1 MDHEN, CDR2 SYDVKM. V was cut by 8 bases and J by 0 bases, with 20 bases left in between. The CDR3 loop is CASLVSGGWDSNQPQHF. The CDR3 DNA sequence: TGTGCCAGCTTGGTTTCGGGGGGGTGGGATAGCAATCAGCCCCAGCATTTT.